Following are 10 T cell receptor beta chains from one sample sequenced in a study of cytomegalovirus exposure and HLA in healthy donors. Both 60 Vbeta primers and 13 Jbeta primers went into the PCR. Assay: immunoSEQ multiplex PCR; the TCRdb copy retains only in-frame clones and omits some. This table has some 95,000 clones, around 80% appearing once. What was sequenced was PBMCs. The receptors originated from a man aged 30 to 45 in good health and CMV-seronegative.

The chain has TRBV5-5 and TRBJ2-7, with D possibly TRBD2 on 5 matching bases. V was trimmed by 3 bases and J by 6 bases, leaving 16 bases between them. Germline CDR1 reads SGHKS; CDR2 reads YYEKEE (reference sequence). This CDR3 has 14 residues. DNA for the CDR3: TGTGCCAGCAGCTCCTGGGTGGGAGAACGCGAGCAGTACTTC. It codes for CASSSWVGEREQYF.

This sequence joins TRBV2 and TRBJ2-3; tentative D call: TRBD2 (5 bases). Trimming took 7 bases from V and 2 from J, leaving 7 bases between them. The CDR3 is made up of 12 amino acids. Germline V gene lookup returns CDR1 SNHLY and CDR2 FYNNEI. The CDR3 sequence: CASTDYTDTQYF. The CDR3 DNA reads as TGTGCCAGCACCGACTACACAGATACGCAGTATTTT. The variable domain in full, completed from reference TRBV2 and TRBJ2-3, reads EPEVTQTPSHQVTQMGQEVILRCVPISNHLYFYWYRQILGQKVEFLVSFYNNEISEKSEIFDDQFSVERPDGSNFTLKIRSTKLEDSAMYFCASTDYTDTQYFGPGTRLTVL.

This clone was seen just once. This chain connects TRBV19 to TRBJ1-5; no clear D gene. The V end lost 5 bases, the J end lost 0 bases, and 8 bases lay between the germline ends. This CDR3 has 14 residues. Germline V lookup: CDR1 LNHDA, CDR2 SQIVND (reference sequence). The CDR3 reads CASSLENSNQPQHF. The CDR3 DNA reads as TGTGCCAGTAGTTTGGAGAATAGCAATCAGCCCCAGCATTTT.

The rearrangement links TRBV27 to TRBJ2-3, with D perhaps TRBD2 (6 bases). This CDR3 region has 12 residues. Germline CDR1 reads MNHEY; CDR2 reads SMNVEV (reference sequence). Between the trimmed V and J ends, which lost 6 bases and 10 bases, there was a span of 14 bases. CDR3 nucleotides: TGTGCCAGCAGCAGCTGGGGGGACGCGCAGTATTTT. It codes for CASSSWGDAQYF.

This chain's CDR3 is CASRTGFTYEQYF. CDR3 DNA sequence: TGTGCCAGCAGGACAGGGTTTACCTACGAGCAGTACTTC. This chain uses TRBV6-1 with TRBJ2-7, with 7 bases that match TRBD1. CDR1 and CDR2 (germline): MNHNS, SASEGT. V lost 6 bases, J lost 2 bases, and 4 bases stayed unmatched. CDR3 length: 13 residues.

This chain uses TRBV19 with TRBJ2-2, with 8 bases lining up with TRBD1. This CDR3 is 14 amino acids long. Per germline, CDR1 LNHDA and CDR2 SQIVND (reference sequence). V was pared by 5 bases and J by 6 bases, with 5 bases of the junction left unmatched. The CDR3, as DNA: TGTGCCAGTAGTGCCGCAGGGGGCGCCGGGGAGCTGTTTTTT. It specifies CASSAAGGAGELFF.

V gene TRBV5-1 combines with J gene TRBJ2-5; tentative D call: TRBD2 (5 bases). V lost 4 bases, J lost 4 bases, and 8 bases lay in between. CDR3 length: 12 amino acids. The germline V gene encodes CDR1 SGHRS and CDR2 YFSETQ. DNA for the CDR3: TGCGCCAGCAGCCCGGGGTTAGAGACCCAGTACTTC. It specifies CASSPGLETQYF.

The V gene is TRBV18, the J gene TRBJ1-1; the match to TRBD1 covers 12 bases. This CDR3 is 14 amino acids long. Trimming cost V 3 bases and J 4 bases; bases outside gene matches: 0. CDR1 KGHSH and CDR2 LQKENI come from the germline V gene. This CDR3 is CASSPGQGATEAFF. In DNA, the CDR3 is TGTGCCAGCTCACCGGGACAGGGGGCCACTGAAGCTTTCTTT.

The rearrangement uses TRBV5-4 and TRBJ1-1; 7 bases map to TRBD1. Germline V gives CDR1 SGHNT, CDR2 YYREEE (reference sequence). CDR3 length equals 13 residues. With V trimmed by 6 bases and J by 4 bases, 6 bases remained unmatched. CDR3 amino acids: CASTIQGTTEAFF. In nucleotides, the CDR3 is TGTGCCAGCACCATACAGGGGACCACTGAAGCTTTCTTT.

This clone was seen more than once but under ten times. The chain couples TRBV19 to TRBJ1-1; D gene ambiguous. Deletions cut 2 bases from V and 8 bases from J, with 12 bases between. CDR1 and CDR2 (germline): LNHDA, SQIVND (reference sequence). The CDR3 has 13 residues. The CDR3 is CASSINGVAEAFF. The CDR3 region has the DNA TGTGCCAGTAGTATAAACGGGGTGGCGGAAGCTTTCTTT. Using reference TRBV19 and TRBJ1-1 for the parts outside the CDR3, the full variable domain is DGGITQSPKYLFRKEGQNVTLSCEQNLNHDAMYWYRQDPGQGLRLIYYSQIVNDFQKGDIAEGYSVSREKKESFPLTVTSAQKNPTAFYLCASSINGVAEAFFGQGTRLTVV.